One and the same sample provided the 9 T cell receptor beta chains below, sequenced in a study of memory CD4+ T cells and cytomegalovirus serostatus (dated by TCRdb to between 2018 and 2021). Library preparation used the immunoSEQ multiplex PCR assay. TCRdb retrieved this table from immuneACCESS and kept in-frame rearrangements only. Not all clones are present; in checked studies, unresolved V genes account for under half, and no reason is known for the remainder. The sample table contains approximately 40,000 clones; only one count was recorded for less than 85% of them. Approximately 1.8% of the sample lies in the top ten. A FACSAria II was used to sort memory CD4+ T cells, defined as single viable CD3+CD4+CD8-CD45RO+ cells. The specimen was memory CD4+ T cells from blood. Every receptor here comes from an adult in good health and CMV-seronegative.

The chain combines TRBV2 with TRBJ1-5; maybe TRBD1 (6 bases). Between the trimmed V and J ends, which lost 4 bases and 2 bases, there was a span of 9 bases. The CDR3 spans 14 residues. Germline lookup yields CDR1 SNHLY and CDR2 FYNNEI. CDR3 sequence: CASSGGGGNQPQHF. The CDR3 bases are TGTGCCAGCAGTGGAGGGGGTGGCAATCAGCCCCAGCATTTT.

V gene TRBV30 combines with J gene TRBJ2-2; D not certain. This CDR3 comprises 12 residues. V lost 5 bases, J lost 7 bases, and 11 bases lay in between. The germline gives CDR1 GTSNPN, CDR2 SVGIG (reference sequence). Written as DNA, the CDR3 is TGTGCCTGGCAGAGGTTAAACGGGGAGCTGTTTTTT. It translates to CAWQRLNGELFF.

The J gene is TRBJ1-1, the V gene TRBV5-1; no clear D gene. Between the trimmed V and J ends, which lost 2 bases and 7 bases, there was a span of 9 bases. This CDR3 comprises 12 residues. Germline assignment: CDR1 SGHRS and CDR2 YFSETQ. CDR3 amino acids: CASSFGGDEAFF. The CDR3 DNA is TGCGCCAGCAGCTTTGGTGGGGATGAAGCTTTCTTT.

The V gene is TRBV14, the J gene TRBJ1-2; 8 nucleotides agree with TRBD1. The V segment lost 0 bases and the J segment 4 bases; nucleotides outside the gene matches: 19. Germline CDR1 SGHDN, CDR2 FVKESK. The CDR3 consists of 20 residues. For the CDR3, the DNA is TGTGCCAGCAGCCAAGAATCCGGACAGGGTATTGGGAGGCGATTCTATGGCTACACCTTC. This encodes CASSQESGQGIGRRFYGYTF.

In DNA, the CDR3 is TGTGCCAGCTCACCAGTTGAGGGAAACACCATATATTTT. It is translated as CASSPVEGNTIYF. The chain is built from TRBV18 and TRBJ1-3, with D unclear. CDR3 size: 13 residues. V dropped 2 bases and J dropped 4 bases, with 6 bases sitting between them. CDR1 is KGHSH, CDR2 LQKENI, per germline.

The CDR3 region has the DNA TGTGCCAGCAGCTATGACAGGGCCGTATTCGGGGAGCTGTTTTTT. Protein product: CASSYDRAVFGELFF. This rearrangement joins TRBV5-6 to TRBJ2-2; TRBD1 matches at 7 bases. Germline V gives CDR1 SGHDT, CDR2 YYEEEE. V lost 3 bases, J lost 7 bases, and 9 bases stayed unmatched. The CDR3 sequence is 15 residues long.

The chain is built from TRBV11-3 and TRBJ1-1; TRBD1 might be the D (5 bases). This CDR3 comprises 13 residues. V lost 5 bases, J lost 5 bases, and 12 bases lay in between. Germline CDR1 is SGHNT and CDR2 is YENEEA. As DNA, the CDR3 is TGTGCCAGCAGCCACCCAGGGCGAACTGAAGCTTTCTTT. Amino acids: CASSHPGRTEAFF.

V is TRBV18 and J is TRBJ1-3, with TRBD1 as a possible D gene (5 bases). The CDR3 sequence is 16 residues long. Per the germline V gene, CDR1 is KGHSH and CDR2 is LQKENI. The germline V and J ends were trimmed by 2 bases and 2 bases, with 13 bases remaining between them. CDR3 bases: TGTGCCAGCTCACCAAGCCGAGGGGTTGCTGGAAACACCATATATTTT. It is translated as CASSPSRGVAGNTIYF.

This chain joins TRBV6-5 and TRBJ2-7; no definite D call. The V gene lost 2 bases and the J gene lost 3 bases, with 5 bases spanning the gap. Germline CDR1 MNHEY, CDR2 SVGAGI. The CDR3 length is 12 residues. The CDR3 loop is CASSYGLYEQYF. DNA for the CDR3: TGTGCCAGCAGTTACGGTCTCTACGAGCAGTACTTC.